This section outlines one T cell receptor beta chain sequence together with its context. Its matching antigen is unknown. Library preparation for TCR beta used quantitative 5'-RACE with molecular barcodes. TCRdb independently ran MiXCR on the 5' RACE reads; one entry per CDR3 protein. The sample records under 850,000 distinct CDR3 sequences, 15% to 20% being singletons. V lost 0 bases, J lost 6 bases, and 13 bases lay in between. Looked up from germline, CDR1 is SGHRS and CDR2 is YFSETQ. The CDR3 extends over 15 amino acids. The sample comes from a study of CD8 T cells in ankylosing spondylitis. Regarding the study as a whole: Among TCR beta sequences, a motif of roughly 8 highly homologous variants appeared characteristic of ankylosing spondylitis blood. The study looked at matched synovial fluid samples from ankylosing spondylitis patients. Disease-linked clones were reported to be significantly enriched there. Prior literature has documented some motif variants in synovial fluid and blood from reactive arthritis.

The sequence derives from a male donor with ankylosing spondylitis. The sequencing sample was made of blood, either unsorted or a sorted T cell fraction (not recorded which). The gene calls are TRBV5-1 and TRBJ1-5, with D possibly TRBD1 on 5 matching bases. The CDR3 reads CASSLDGGEGQPQHF. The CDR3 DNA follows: TGCGCCAGCAGCTTGGACGGGGGTGAGGGTCAGCCCCAGCATTTT.